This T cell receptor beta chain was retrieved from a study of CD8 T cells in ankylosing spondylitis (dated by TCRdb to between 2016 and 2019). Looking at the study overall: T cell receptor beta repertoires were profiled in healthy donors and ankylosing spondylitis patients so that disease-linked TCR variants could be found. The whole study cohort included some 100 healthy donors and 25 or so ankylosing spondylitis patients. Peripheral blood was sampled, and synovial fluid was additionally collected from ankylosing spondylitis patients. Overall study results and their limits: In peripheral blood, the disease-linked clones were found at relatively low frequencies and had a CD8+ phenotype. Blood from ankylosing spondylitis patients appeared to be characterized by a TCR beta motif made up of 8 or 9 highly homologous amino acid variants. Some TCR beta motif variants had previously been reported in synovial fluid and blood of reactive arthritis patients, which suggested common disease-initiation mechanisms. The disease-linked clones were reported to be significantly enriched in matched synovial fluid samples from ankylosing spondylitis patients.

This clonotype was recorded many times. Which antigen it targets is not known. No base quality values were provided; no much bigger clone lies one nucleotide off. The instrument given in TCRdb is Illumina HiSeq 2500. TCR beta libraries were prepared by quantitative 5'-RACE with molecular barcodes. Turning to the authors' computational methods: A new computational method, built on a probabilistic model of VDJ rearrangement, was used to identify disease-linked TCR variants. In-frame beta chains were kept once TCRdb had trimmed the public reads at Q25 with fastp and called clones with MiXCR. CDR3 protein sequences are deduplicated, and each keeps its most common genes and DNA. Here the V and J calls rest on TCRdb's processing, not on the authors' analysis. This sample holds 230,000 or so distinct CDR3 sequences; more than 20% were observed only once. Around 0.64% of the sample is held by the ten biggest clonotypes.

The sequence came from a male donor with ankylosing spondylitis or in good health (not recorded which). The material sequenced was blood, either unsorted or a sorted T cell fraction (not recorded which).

The nucleotides are TGCGCCAGCAGCCAACCCGCCGGAGGGGGCTCCTACGAGCAGTACTTC. It specifies CASSQPAGGGSYEQYF. The rearranged chain carries TRBV4-1 and TRBJ2-7, with the D gene tentatively TRBD1 or TRBD2, based on 6 matching bases in each. From its cysteine to its phenylalanine, the CDR3 spans 16 amino acids. Only CDR3 DNA is held: 48 bases, read in frame from base 1. The V end loses 2 bases and the J end loses 0 bases, and a stretch of 14 bases separates them. In the germline V gene, CDR1 corresponds to MGHRA and CDR2 to YSYEKL.